Reported below is one TCR beta chain. Its binding antigen is unknown. The sample holds no much larger clone one base away, and base qualities are not on file. These data come from a study of cytotoxic CD8 clonotypes in ibrutinib-treated CLL (dated by TCRdb to the early 2020s). Concerning the study at large: The cohort was composed of about 10 relapsed/refractory and about 15 treatment-naive patients; IGHV unmutated status was identified in some 17 patients. Longitudinal samples were obtainable from 26 of the 86 participants in the trial. Responses were partial in 25 or so patients and complete in 2; after median around 65 months follow-up, approximately 15 stayed in remission and about 12 progressed. On average, each sample yielded 255,043 productive templates and tens of thousands of productive rearrangements. Every sample from remission and from progressive disease was obtained while the patients were still on ibrutinib. Cryopreserved peripheral blood mononuclear cells were collected at three points: before therapy, at response, and at either sustained remission or disease progression. Samples at response were collected after a median of 12 months of treatment, with a range of about 6 to 40 months. Study-wide conclusions, independent of this receptor: Public clonotypes were rare and either shrank or stayed stable during treatment, and the rise in clonality at ibrutinib response reflected expansion of private clonotypes. At baseline, clonality was higher than in age-matched healthy donors and showed a strong correlation with circulating CD8+ T-cell counts. Lymph node repertoires were not examined, and the timing of sampling was not matched between patients in sustained remission and those whose disease progressed. Clonality increased at ibrutinib response, stayed stable in sustained remission, and fell back toward baseline at progression.

This sample's time point label indicates: progressive disease on ibrutinib. Approximately 2 micrograms of genomic DNA were extracted from cryopreserved PBMCs for TCR beta library preparation. Longitudinal blood samples from CLL patients receiving ibrutinib monotherapy were subjected to high-throughput TCR beta sequencing. Patients were enrolled in a phase 2 open-label single-center ibrutinib monotherapy trial. Each clonotype received, on average, around 10x coverage in deep resolution sequencing performed on a MiSeq, where the target depth lay between 1 in 1 million and 1 in 200,000 T cells. The immunoSEQ hsTCRB Kit was used to generate the TCR beta libraries. As for how the authors treated the data: Data were analyzed with ImmunoSEQ Data Assistant and ImmunoSEQ Analyzer, with V, D and J genes assigned per IMGT definitions. Clonality, which ranges from 0 to 1, was calculated as one minus the normalized Shannon entropy of productive rearrangement frequencies. Only overrepresented clonotypes making up at least 0.05% of each patient's repertoire were included in the public clonotype analysis. About twelve repertoires from age-matched healthy donors, obtained from immuneACCESS, served as clonality controls. TCRdb provides this immuneACCESS table in a form limited to in-frame rearrangements. Some clones are lacking; in checked studies, under half of them reflect an unresolved V gene, and why the rest are absent is not known. The V and J calls and clone size come from that table; D and trimming were worked out from the DNA. The sample table lists approximately 24,000 clones, 65% to 70% of them with a count of one. The top ten clonotypes cover 51% of the sample.

This specimen was PBMCs, taken at disease progression, from a patient treated with ibrutinib. This receptor was obtained from a human donor with chronic lymphocytic leukemia.

CDR3 loop: CASSVGSGYGYTF. The sequenced DNA: TGTGCCAGCAGTGTGGGGTCGGGGTATGGCTACACCTTC. The rearranged chain carries TRBV2 and TRBJ1-2, with no reliable assignment of the D segment. The germline V gene sets CDR1 to SNHLY and CDR2 to FYNNEI. Inclusive of the bounding cysteine and phenylalanine, the CDR3 is 13 residues long. Solely the CDR3 DNA is kept, with 39 bases framed from the first base. V was cut back by 4 bases and J by 5 bases, leaving a gap of 11 bases between them.